The 32 T cell receptor beta chains below all came from one sample that was sequenced in a study of OX40 agonist ivuxolimab in advanced cancers. Libraries were prepared by immunoSEQ multiplex PCR; TCRdb keeps only in-frame clonotypes and omits some of them. The table has over 65,000 clones, less than 85% seen once. Sample: CD4+ or CD8+ T cells sorted from blood, taken in a trial of the OX40 agonist ivuxolimab. All receptors come from an adult with an advanced solid tumor such as melanoma, head and neck, liver or kidney cancer.

The chain has TRBV9 and TRBJ1-3; no definite D call. The CDR3 loop spans 16 amino acids. Germline V lookup: CDR1 SGDLS, CDR2 YYNGEE. Trimming left V 0 bases short and J 0 bases short, with 10 bases between. CDR3 nucleotides: TGTGCCAGCAGCGTAGGAGGTGCGCGCTCTGGAAACACCATATATTTT. Translated: CASSVGGARSGNTIYF. Full variable domain (missing parts from reference TRBV9 and TRBJ1-3): DSGVTQTPKHLITATGQRVTLRCSPRSGDLSVYWYQQSLDQGLQFLIQYYNGEERAKGNILERFSAQQFPDLHSELNLSSLELGDSALYFCASSVGGARSGNTIYFGEGSWLTVV.

V gene TRBV19 combines with J gene TRBJ2-1; 7 nucleotides line up with TRBD2. The CDR3 is 13 amino acids. In germline, CDR1 is LNHDA, CDR2 SQIVND (reference sequence). V lost 9 bases to trimming and J lost 8 bases; unmatched junction nucleotides: 10. CDR3: CASRWEGYDEQFF. DNA for the CDR3: TGTGCCAGCAGGTGGGAGGGGTATGATGAGCAGTTCTTC.

This chain's CDR3 is CSARLAGGVNEQFF. DNA for the CDR3: TGCAGCGCTAGACTAGCGGGGGGTGTCAATGAGCAGTTCTTC. The chain recombines TRBV29-1 with TRBJ2-1; 13 nucleotides line up with TRBD2. Germline assignment: CDR1 SQVTM and CDR2 ANQGSEA. The CDR3 extends over 14 amino acids. The V segment lost 7 bases and the J segment 6 bases; nucleotides outside the gene matches: 6.

V usage is TRBV29-1 and J usage is TRBJ2-2, with no clear D. CDR1 and CDR2 (germline): SQVTM, ANQGSEA. The CDR3 runs to 12 residues. V was cut by 2 bases and J by 7 bases, with 8 bases left in between. CDR3 in DNA: TGCAGCGTTGAAAAAGGGATCGGGGAGCTGTTTTTT. This sequence encodes CSVEKGIGELFF.

J is TRBJ1-4 and V is TRBV6-6; the D gene is possibly TRBD1 (5 bases). The V and J ends lost 2 bases and 8 bases respectively, with 18 bases between them. Germline CDR1 reads MNHNY; CDR2 reads SVGAGI (reference sequence). This CDR3 contains 16 residues. Here the CDR3 DNA reads TGTGCCAGCAGTTACCTGGGAGGCCGAGGGGAAGAAAAACTGTTTTTT. It codes for CASSYLGGRGEEKLFF.

The rearrangement uses TRBV4-3 and TRBJ2-3, with D maybe TRBD2 (6 bases). Germline V lookup: CDR1 LGHNA, CDR2 YSLEER. V dropped 0 bases and J dropped 11 bases, with 21 bases sitting between them. The CDR3 consists of 16 residues. This chain's CDR3 is CASSQEVPSATPRQYF. CDR3 DNA sequence: TGCGCCAGCAGCCAAGAAGTACCTAGCGCGACACCTAGGCAGTATTTT.

This chain connects TRBV7-2 to TRBJ2-7; perhaps TRBD1 as D (5 bases). The V end lost 7 bases, the J end lost 2 bases, and 18 bases lay between the germline ends. This CDR3 spans 15 amino acids. Germline V lookup: CDR1 SGHTA, CDR2 FQGNSA. The CDR3 sequence: CASKGFGSPPYEQYF. As DNA, the CDR3 is TGTGCCAGCAAGGGGTTCGGGTCCCCCCCCTACGAGCAGTACTTC.

The chain has TRBV28 and TRBJ1-1, with no clear D. CDR1 MDHEN and CDR2 SYDVKM come from the germline V gene. Between the trimmed V and J ends, which lost 2 bases and 1 base, there was a span of 5 bases. The CDR3 extends over 13 amino acids. The CDR3: CASSLGRNTEAFF. CDR3 nucleotides: TGTGCCAGCAGTTTAGGCAGGAACACTGAAGCTTTCTTT.

The V and J genes are TRBV4-2 and TRBJ2-2; TRBD1 matches 7 bases. The length of the CDR3 is 16 residues. The germline V gene encodes CDR1 LGHNA and CDR2 YNFKEQ. The ends lost 7 bases at V and 1 base at J; junction bases unmatched: 9. The CDR3 loop reads CASTRQRTGNTGELFF. CDR3 nucleotide sequence: TGTGCCAGCACCCGCCAAAGGACAGGGAACACCGGGGAGCTGTTTTTT.

This clone was picked up one time. The chain links TRBV30 to TRBJ2-5; D gene unclear. This CDR3 has 14 residues. Germline V gives CDR1 GTSNPN, CDR2 SVGIG (reference sequence). The germline V and J ends were trimmed by 4 bases and 0 bases, with 12 bases remaining between them. CDR3 sequence (DNA): TGTGCCTGGATGGGGTCCGCTCACCAAGAGACCCAGTACTTC. Translation gives CAWMGSAHQETQYF. Full variable domain (outside the CDR3, taken from reference TRBV30 and TRBJ2-5): SQTIHQWPATLVQPVGSPLSLECTVEGTSNPNLYWYRQAAGRGLQLLFYSVGIGQISSEVPQNLSASRPQDRQFILSSKKLLLSDSGFYLCAWMGSAHQETQYFGPGTRLLVL.

The chain uses TRBV7-9 and TRBJ2-7; 12 bases are shared with TRBD2. The J segment lost 4 bases and the V segment lost 1 base, leaving 8 bases of the junction unmatched. Per the germline V gene, CDR1 is SEHNR and CDR2 is FQNEAQ (reference sequence). The length of the CDR3 is 17 residues. This CDR3 reads CASSLGGRTSGKYEQYF. DNA for the CDR3: TGTGCCAGCAGCTTAGGTGGTAGGACTAGCGGGAAGTACGAGCAGTACTTC. The full variable domain, in which reference TRBV7-9 and TRBJ2-7 provide the parts outside the CDR3, is DTGVSQNPRHKITKRGQNVTFRCDPISEHNRLYWYRQTLGQGPEFLTYFQNEAQLEKSRLLSDRFSAERPKGSFSTLEIQRTEQGDSAMYLCASSLGGRTSGKYEQYFGPGTRLTVT.

The J gene is TRBJ1-1, the V gene TRBV29-1; D unclear. The V end lost 8 bases, the J end lost 0 bases, and 10 bases lay between the germline ends. This CDR3 has 12 amino acids. From germline, CDR1 is SQVTM and CDR2 ANQGSEA. The CDR3 nucleotides are TGCAGCTCGTGGAACATGAACACTGAAGCTTTCTTT. It encodes CSSWNMNTEAFF.

This clone was counted once. This sequence joins TRBV18 and TRBJ1-5; weak D call: TRBD1 (6 bases). Germline V gene data show CDR1 as KGHSH and CDR2 as LQKENI. CDR3 length: 16 amino acids. Trimming shortened V by 4 bases and J by 2 bases, and 15 bases separated the two germline ends. As DNA, the CDR3 is TGTGCCAGCTCACGAGCAGGGGTCGCGGGCAATCAGCCCCAGCATTTT. Protein sequence: CASSRAGVAGNQPQHF.

This chain connects TRBV10-3 to TRBJ1-5, with TRBD1 matching over 8 bases. CDR1 and CDR2 (germline): ENHRY, SYGVKD. V lost 6 bases to trimming and J lost 7 bases; unmatched junction nucleotides: 5. The CDR3 extends over 13 amino acids. CDR3 residues: CAISPGQGQPQHF. For the CDR3, the DNA is TGTGCCATCAGCCCTGGACAGGGCCAGCCCCAGCATTTT.

The genes are TRBV7-2 and TRBJ1-2; D gene uncertain. V was trimmed by 1 base and J by 7 bases, leaving 13 bases between them. The CDR3 extends over 14 amino acids. Germline loops: CDR1 SGHTA, CDR2 FQGNSA. The chain's CDR3 is CASSLGGHGGGYTF. The CDR3 bases are TGTGCCAGCAGCTTAGGTGGGCACGGTGGTGGCTACACCTTC.

This sequence joins TRBV6-5 and TRBJ2-7; the D gene is possibly TRBD1 (6 bases). The V end was cut by 2 bases, the J end by 4 bases, with 15 bases between. This CDR3 is 15 amino acids long. CDR1 is MNHEY and CDR2 is SVGAGI in the germline V gene. The CDR3 loop is CASSYHQGWAYEQYF. For the CDR3, the DNA is TGTGCCAGCAGTTACCATCAGGGGTGGGCGTACGAGCAGTACTTC.

This clone occurred a few times. V gene TRBV7-2 combines with J gene TRBJ1-2, with D uncertain. Deletions cut 4 bases from V and 6 bases from J, with 15 bases between. CDR1 SGHTA and CDR2 FQGNSA come from the germline V gene. The CDR3 runs 14 residues. DNA of the CDR3: TGTGCCAGCAGCTCCTCTCAGCTGTCAAATGGCTACACCTTC. It translates to CASSSSQLSNGYTF.

This clone turned up a few times. The chain couples TRBV11-2 to TRBJ2-2; TRBD2 aligns across 11 bases. The junction had 9 bases not matched to a gene; V was cut back by 5 bases and J by 7 bases. The CDR3 covers 16 residues. Germline V gives CDR1 SGHAT, CDR2 FQNNGV. The CDR3 spells CASSARTSGSYGELFF. CDR3 DNA sequence: TGTGCCAGCAGCGCTCGGACTAGCGGGTCCTACGGGGAGCTGTTTTTT.

The chain carries TRBV4-2 and TRBJ1-4; 7 bases are shared with TRBD1. Looked up from germline, CDR1 is LGHNA and CDR2 is YNFKEQ. The V segment lost 2 bases and the J segment 3 bases; nucleotides outside the gene matches: 3. The CDR3 loop spans 15 amino acids. Written as DNA, the CDR3 is TGTGCCAGCAGCCAAAGGGGACAGTCTAATGAAAAACTGTTTTTT. Amino acid sequence: CASSQRGQSNEKLFF.

This clone was picked up one time. V and J are TRBV9 and TRBJ2-6, with D possibly TRBD2 on 6 matching bases. Per the germline V gene, CDR1 is SGDLS and CDR2 is YYNGEE. With 0 bases removed from V and 3 bases from J, the gap between germline ends came to 19 bases. This CDR3 has 19 amino acids. CDR3 sequence reads: CASSVALGGVIGGANVLTF. CDR3 DNA sequence: TGTGCCAGCAGCGTAGCGCTGGGCGGGGTAATAGGTGGGGCCAACGTCCTGACTTTC.

The chain is built from TRBV10-3 and TRBJ2-2; D not certain. CDR1 is ENHRY and CDR2 is SYGVKD in the germline V gene. The CDR3 extends over 11 amino acids. Trimming removed 3 bases at V and 7 bases at J, with 3 bases between. CDR3 nucleotide sequence: TGTGCCATCAGTGATGGCGGGGAGCTGTTTTTT. It encodes CAISDGGELFF.

This clone appeared a few times. This chain joins TRBV30 and TRBJ1-1; D not resolved. V was pared by 2 bases and J by 0 bases, with 13 bases between. Per the germline V gene, CDR1 is GTSNPN and CDR2 is SVGIG (reference sequence). The CDR3 is 15 residues long. CDR3 DNA sequence: TGTGCCTGGAGTCGAGGGCAAGTTATGAACACTGAAGCTTTCTTT. This encodes CAWSRGQVMNTEAFF.

CDR3 protein: CASSPLSGQVGEKLFF. CDR3 DNA: TGTGCCAGCTCACCGTTGTCGGGACAGGTGGGTGAAAAACTGTTTTTT. The chain links TRBV18 to TRBJ1-4; TRBD1 agrees at 8 bases. In germline, CDR1 is KGHSH, CDR2 LQKENI. The J segment lost 7 bases and the V segment lost 3 bases, leaving 10 bases of the junction unmatched. The CDR3 contains 16 residues.

In this sample, this clone turned up a few times. The rearrangement uses TRBV7-3 and TRBJ2-7; 10 nucleotides align to TRBD1. The CDR3 is 13 residues long. The junction had 3 bases not matched to a gene; V was cut back by 3 bases and J by 7 bases. Looked up from germline, CDR1 is SGHTA and CDR2 is FQGTGA. In nucleotides, the CDR3 is TGTGCCAGCAGCTTGACAGGGGGCCGAGAGCAGTACTTC. Translated, it gives CASSLTGGREQYF.

Only a few counts were recorded for this clone. The chain employs TRBV6-4 and TRBJ1-6; D gene unclear. This CDR3 is built from 13 residues. The V gene's germline CDR1 is MRHNA and CDR2 SNTAGT. V gave up 3 bases and J gave up 7 bases, with 7 bases separating them. CDR3 sequence reads: CASSERGNSPLHF. In nucleotides, the CDR3 is TGTGCCAGCAGTGAGCGGGGAAATTCACCCCTCCACTTT.

This clone came up a few times. The V and J genes are TRBV28 and TRBJ1-2; D not resolved. The CDR3 is 12 amino acids. Germline CDR1 reads MDHEN; CDR2 reads SYDVKM. The germline V and J ends were trimmed by 2 bases and 7 bases, with 8 bases remaining between them. The chain's CDR3 is CASSLGSFGYTF. The DNA of the CDR3 is TGTGCCAGCAGTTTAGGATCTTTTGGCTACACCTTC.

CDR3 amino acids: CASGVYEQYF. The DNA for the CDR3 is TGTGCCAGCGGGGTTTACGAGCAGTACTTC. This chain links TRBV6-1 with TRBJ2-7; no clear D. The CDR3 extends over 10 amino acids. Germline V gives CDR1 MNHNS, CDR2 SASEGT. Trimming removed 8 bases from V and 4 bases from J, with 6 bases in between.

This clone was seen a few times. The gene calls are TRBV6-4 and TRBJ2-7; D remains unclear. Trimming took off 8 bases at V and 7 bases at J, with 18 bases between the two ends. The germline V gene has CDR1 MRHNA and CDR2 SNTAGT. CDR3 length equals 13 residues. The CDR3 here is CASRSGPFWEQYF. For the CDR3, the DNA is TGTGCCAGCCGCTCCGGACCCTTCTGGGAGCAGTACTTC.

V gene TRBV4-2 combines with J gene TRBJ2-2, with D hard to call. This CDR3 has 16 residues. Trimming stripped 0 bases from V and 0 bases from J, with 8 bases between. Germline assignment: CDR1 LGHNA and CDR2 YNFKEQ. The CDR3 reads CASSQETSSNTGELFF. The CDR3 nucleotides are TGTGCCAGCAGCCAAGAGACCTCCTCGAACACCGGGGAGCTGTTTTTT.

The chain links TRBV6-6 to TRBJ1-5, with 7 bases matching TRBD1. J was trimmed by 2 bases and V by 4 bases; bases with no gene match: 5. The length of the CDR3 is 15 residues. Germline V CDR1 and CDR2: MNHNY, SVGAGI (reference sequence). The CDR3 spells CASSSGGQGNQPQHF. Written as DNA, the CDR3 is TGTGCCAGCAGTTCCGGTGGACAGGGCAATCAGCCCCAGCATTTT.

J is TRBJ2-2 and V is TRBV5-1; possible D gene TRBD2, 6 bases. The germline V gene has CDR1 SGHRS and CDR2 YFSETQ. Trimming took off 4 bases at V and 1 base at J, with 14 bases between the two ends. The CDR3 sequence is 16 residues long. The CDR3 reads CASSPRDRKNTGELFF. CDR3 coding DNA: TGCGCCAGCAGCCCGCGGGACCGTAAGAACACCGGGGAGCTGTTTTTT.

The chain employs TRBV7-9 and TRBJ1-3, with D unresolved. Trimming left V 4 bases short and J 7 bases short, with 14 bases between. CDR1 SEHNR and CDR2 FQNEAQ come from the germline V gene (reference sequence). This CDR3 contains 14 residues. The CDR3 DNA follows: TGTGCCAGCAGCTCACGGGCAGGCCGGAACACCATATATTTT. Its protein product is CASSSRAGRNTIYF. The variable domain in full, with the rest retrieved from reference TRBV7-9 and TRBJ1-3, is DTGVSQNPRHKITKRGQNVTFRCDPISEHNRLYWYRQTLGQGPEFLTYFQNEAQLEKSRLLSDRFSAERPKGSFSTLEIQRTEQGDSAMYLCASSSRAGRNTIYFGEGSWLTVV.